This record looks at one T cell receptor (beta chain) sequence and its context. The antigen remains unidentified. A much larger clone sits a single nucleotide away, making a read error possible. The investigators amplified TCR beta CDR3 regions from RNA transcripts. HTBI primers were the set used in a first-round RT-PCR of the TCR CDR3. A single record per CDR3 protein comes from TCRdb applying MiXCR to the multiplex PCR reads. There are about 640,000 distinct CDR3 sequences in the sample; less than 25% occur only once, and around a third lies in the top ten. CDR1 and CDR2 (germline): SGDLS, YYNGEE. This CDR3 is 15 amino acids long. Trimming at V came to 3 bases and at J to 6 bases, leaving 6 bases not matched to a gene. This sample stems from a study of T cells in Graves' hyperthyroidism and ophthalmopathy. Whole-study context: Prior to any treatment, at the point of initial diagnosis, peripheral blood was collected.

Every diagnosis used clinical symptoms, serum thyroxine and TRAb, thyroid ultrasound and orbital computed tomography. PBMCs were obtained from over 8.5 ml fresh peripheral blood. The study's findings and limits: Prediction of ophthalmopathy progression came a median roughly 7.1 months pre-onset.

Sequencing was done on a sample of blood. This receptor was taken from a man in his thirties or forties with Graves' ophthalmopathy. The chain links TRBV9 to TRBJ1-1; 12 bases fit TRBD1. CDR3 sequence: CASSAGQGATAEAFF. Written as DNA, the CDR3 is TGTGCCAGCAGCGCGGGACAGGGGGCAACCGCTGAAGCTTTCTTT.